This T cell receptor (beta chain) came from a study of T cells after yellow fever vaccination. This clonotype was picked up many times. Its antigen is undetermined. Study observations and caveats: Weaker overall, the secondary response nonetheless peaked faster (day 5 versus 15). Most clones from primary vaccination were detected again post-booster (almost 98% CD4, about 88% CD8).

The CDR3 contains 15 residues. Deletions cut 5 bases from V and 6 bases from J, with 17 bases between. A process of 5'RACE template switching, which added a universal primer site and UMIs, was used to make TCR cDNA. TCRdb called the 5' RACE reads again in MiXCR, with one record for every CDR3 protein. The table shows 250,000 or so distinct CDR3 sequences, with around 3.5% occurring only once. This TCR was recovered from a man younger than 30 who received the YFV17D yellow fever vaccine. The input for sequencing was PBMCs, taken 15 days after the yellow fever booster vaccination. The chain uses TRBV12-3 or TRBV12-4 and TRBJ2-1; weak D call: TRBD1 (6 bases). The CDR3 is CASSPLGGLSNEQFF. As DNA, the CDR3 is TGTGCCAGCAGTCCACTAGGGGGTTTGTCCAATGAGCAGTTCTTC.